This section outlines one TCR beta chain sequence together with its context. Its antigen remains unidentified. Assay used: immunoSEQ multiplex PCR; TCRdb lists only in-frame clones, some missing. The sample yields approximately 140,000 clones, 80% to 90% seen once. This sample was included in a study of cytomegalovirus exposure and HLA in healthy donors. Study-wide findings and caveats: The tendency of first-cohort TCR clusters to co-occur in the 120 validation repertoires was identified by a subsequent analysis.

After removal of 8 bases from V and 5 bases from J, the junction contained 6 bases not matched to a gene. From germline, CDR1 is SNHLY and CDR2 FYNNEI. The CDR3 covers 13 residues. The TCR sequence derives from a woman younger than 30 in good health and CMV-seropositive. The J gene is TRBJ1-2, the V gene TRBV2; TRBD1 matches 9 bases. Sequencing was carried out using PBMCs. CDR3 nucleotide sequence: TGTGCCAGCTCCGGGACAGGGTATTATGGCTACACCTTC. Protein: CASSGTGYYGYTF.